In its sample, the clone carrying this T cell receptor beta chain was seen a few times. Its target is unknown. The data are from a study of identical twins. Study conclusions and caveats: Weaker excess sharing between twins was seen in beta out-of-frame sequences. Its conclusions, products of cross-sectional statistical analysis, did not come from following the same donors.

Each CDR3 protein is one row after TCRdb ran MiXCR on the 5' RACE reads. Here the sample spans about 500,000 distinct CDR3 sequences, 13% to 15% being singletons. V shed 1 base and J 7 bases; nucleotides not matched to a gene: 8. Germline loops: CDR1 SGHRS, CDR2 YFSETQ. The CDR3 runs to 16 residues. The same specimen was also included in a second study, on yellow fever vaccine responses in identical twins.

Sequencing was performed on CD4+ T cells sorted from blood. The chain joins TRBV5-1 to TRBJ2-1, with 10 bases that match TRBD2. The receptor's source is a woman younger than 30 in good health. For the CDR3, the DNA is TGCGCCAGCAGCTTGAGCCCTAGCGGGGGTGTGAATGAGCAGTTCTTC. It encodes CASSLSPSGGVNEQFF.